This T cell receptor (beta chain) was sequenced for a study of regulatory T cells in long-lasting Graves disease. Study summary: Patients with new Graves' disease had used antithyroid drugs below 3 months.

The time point is: newly diagnosed GD, antithyroid drugs for less than 3 months. Following extraction of RNA from PBMCs, that RNA was used to make the TCR library. General study points: Newly diagnosed disease favored TRBV20-1 and TRBJ2-1 over persistent disease.

This clonotype was detected a few times. As yet, its antigen is unknown. One junction end disagrees with the germline gene, perhaps due to a read error. This CDR3 has 13 amino acids. CDR1 SNHLY and CDR2 FYNNEI come from the germline V gene. The TCR beta library used iRepertoire HTBI primers with Arm-PCR amplification of CDR3. One entry per CDR3 protein, called by TCRdb with MiXCR from the multiplex PCR reads. The sample shows roughly 500,000 distinct CDR3 sequences, about 13% of them seen only once. The data were also submitted as part of a second study, on T cells in Graves' hyperthyroidism and ophthalmopathy. That work states: Primed by the HTBI set, a first-round RT-PCR was run on the TCR CDR3. Most thyroid clonotypes expanded above 0.001 were also detected in blood.

This TCR was recovered from a man aged 25 to 40 with Graves disease. This chain connects TRBV2 to TRBJ2-1; 9 nucleotides line up with TRBD2. The specimen comprised peripheral blood mononuclear cells (PBMCs), sampled at new diagnosis, from a patient treated with antithyroid drugs. CDR3 region: CASSEEASGKELF. The CDR3 region has the DNA TGTGCCAGCAGTGAAGAGGCTAGCGGGAAGGAACTCTTC.